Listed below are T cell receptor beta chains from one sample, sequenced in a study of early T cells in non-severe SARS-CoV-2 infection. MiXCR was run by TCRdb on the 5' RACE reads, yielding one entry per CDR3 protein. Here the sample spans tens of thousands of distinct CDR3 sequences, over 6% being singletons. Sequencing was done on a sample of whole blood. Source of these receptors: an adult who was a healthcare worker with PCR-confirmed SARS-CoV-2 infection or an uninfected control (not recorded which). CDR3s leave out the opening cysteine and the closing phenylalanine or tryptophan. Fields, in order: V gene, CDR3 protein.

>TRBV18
ASSPPYVDTQY
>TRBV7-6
ASSPPRAQETQY
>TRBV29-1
SVEEANRVHEQF
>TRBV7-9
ASSKSDSNSPLH
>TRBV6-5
ASRGDRLPSGNTIY
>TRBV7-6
ASSFIRGTDTQY
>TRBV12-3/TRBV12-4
ASSLDSREKLF
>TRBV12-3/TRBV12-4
ASSLLTVNTEAF
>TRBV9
ASSGWGSSTEAF
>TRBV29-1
SAVVARSGNTIY
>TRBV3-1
ASSQGANSPLH
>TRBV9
ASSPQMDTKAF
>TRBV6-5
ASTLSPNTEAF
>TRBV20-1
SATTSGDTYEQY
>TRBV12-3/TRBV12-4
ASSSPSYEQY
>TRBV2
ASASGPQETQY
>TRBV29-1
SVEKGSGYT
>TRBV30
AWSVRTMDTEAF
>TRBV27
ASSTGASEAF
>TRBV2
ASMTGVPYEQY
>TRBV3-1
ASSPPAGGFSPLH
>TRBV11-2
ASSLMRYNEQF
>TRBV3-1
ASSPQGGNYNEQF
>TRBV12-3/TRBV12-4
ASSLSGGEDTQY
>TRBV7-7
ASRGQLNTGELF
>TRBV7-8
ASSLFTGSGNTIY
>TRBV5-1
ASSLGRGESYEQY
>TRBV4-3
ASSQSPGVAGRDTQY
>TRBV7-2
ASSTQGATEAF
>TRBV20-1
SAPTGSGNTIY
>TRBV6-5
ASTRTGTGGSPLH
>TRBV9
ASSVYSGVNNEQF
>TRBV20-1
SAPSRTGGDEQY
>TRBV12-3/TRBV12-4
ASSLALGGRGSPLH
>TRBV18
ASSVGQGPTEAF
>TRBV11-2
ASSQTDRRSYEQY
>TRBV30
AWRVTGDSGANVLT
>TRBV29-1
SARGQDTEAF
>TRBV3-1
ASSQLSEKAF
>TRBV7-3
ASSLPPAGEQY
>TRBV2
ASSFQGEGEKLF
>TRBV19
ASRPRASLNEQF